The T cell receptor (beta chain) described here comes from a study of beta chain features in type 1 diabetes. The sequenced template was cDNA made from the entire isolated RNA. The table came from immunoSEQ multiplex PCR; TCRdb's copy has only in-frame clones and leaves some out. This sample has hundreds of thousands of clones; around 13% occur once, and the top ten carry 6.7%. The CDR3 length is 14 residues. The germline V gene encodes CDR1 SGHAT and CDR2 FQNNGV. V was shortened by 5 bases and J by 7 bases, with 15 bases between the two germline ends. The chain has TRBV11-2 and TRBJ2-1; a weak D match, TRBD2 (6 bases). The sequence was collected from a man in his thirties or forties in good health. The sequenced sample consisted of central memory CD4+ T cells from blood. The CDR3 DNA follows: TGTGCCAGCAGCCCGGAGGGCCTGGGGAATGAGCAGTTCTTC. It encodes CASSPEGLGNEQFF.